This TCR beta chain was identified in a study of type 1 regulatory T cells. The CDR3 spans 15 residues. The germline CDR1 and CDR2 sequences are SGHAT and FQNNGV. The germline V and J ends were trimmed by 3 bases and 0 bases, with 10 bases remaining between them. Overall study findings and caveats: Compared with non-Tr1 cells, Tr1 cells showed a narrower TCR repertoire.

On this clonotype: No antigen is known for it.

TCRdb itself ran the reads through MiXCR, one entry per CDR3 protein. The sample lists around 64,000 distinct CDR3 sequences, about 20% seen once, with 8.3% in the top ten. The chain is built from TRBV11-2 and TRBJ2-3; a possible D gene is TRBD2 (6 bases). Sequenced input: cultured type 1 regulatory T (Tr1) cells, either the whole culture or a sorted fraction (not recorded which). The sequence was obtained from a human donor in good health. In nucleotides, the CDR3 is TGTGCCAGCAGCTTGGGGGGAAGCAGCACAGATACGCAGTATTTT. This codes for CASSLGGSSTDTQYF.